Reported below is one T cell receptor (beta chain). Antigen specificity is unknown. TCRdb's copy holds only in-frame clones and misses some; the assay was immunoSEQ multiplex PCR. The sample yields about 29,000 clones, around 84% seen once. The data were taken from a study of PD-L1 blockade in urothelial cancer. Study summary: Bladder-origin urothelial cancer in males covered about 85% of the roughly 29 patients. Prior chemotherapy in patients spanned 0 to 3 regimens.

Time point here: peripheral blood 6 weeks after treatment start. General observations from the study: For durable-benefit patients, tumor-associated blood clones expanded more at 3 weeks.

The material sequenced was PBMCs, taken around atezolizumab (anti-PD-L1) treatment. This receptor was taken from a man aged 65 to 85 with urothelial cancer.

The CDR3 protein is CASSPNRGLWYGYTF. CDR3 bases: TGTGCCAGCAGCCCTAACAGGGGGCTCTGGTATGGCTACACCTTC. The chain links TRBV28 to TRBJ1-2; 9 bases are a match to TRBD1. The ends lost 6 bases at V and 5 bases at J; junction bases unmatched: 10. CDR1 is MDHEN, CDR2 SYDVKM, per germline. This CDR3 contains 15 residues.